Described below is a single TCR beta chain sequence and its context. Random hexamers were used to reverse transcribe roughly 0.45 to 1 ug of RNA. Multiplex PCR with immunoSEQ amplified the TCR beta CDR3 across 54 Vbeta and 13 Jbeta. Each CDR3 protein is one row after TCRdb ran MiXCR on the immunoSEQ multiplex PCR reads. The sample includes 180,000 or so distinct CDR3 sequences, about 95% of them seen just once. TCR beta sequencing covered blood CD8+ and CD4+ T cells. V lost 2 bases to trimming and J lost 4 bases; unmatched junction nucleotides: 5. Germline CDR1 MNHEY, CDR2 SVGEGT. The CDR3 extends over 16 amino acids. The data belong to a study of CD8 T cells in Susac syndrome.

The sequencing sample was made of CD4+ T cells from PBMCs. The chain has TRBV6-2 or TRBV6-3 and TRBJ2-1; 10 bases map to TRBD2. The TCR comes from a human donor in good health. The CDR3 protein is CASSYPGTSAYNEQFF. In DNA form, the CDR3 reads TGTGCCAGCAGTTACCCCGGGACTAGCGCTTACAATGAGCAGTTCTTC.